This TCR beta chain was obtained from a study of metastatic and nonmetastatic thyroid tumors. Study overall: The study looked at repertoires side by side in blood and in tumor or nodule tissue from malignant and benign thyroid patients. Study outcomes and limitations: In blood and tumor, TCR beta diversity was reportedly significantly higher in malignant thyroid tumors than in benign nodules.

Germline-derived CDR1 and CDR2 are MNHEY and SMNVEV (reference sequence). This CDR3 is 15 amino acids long. The junction had 6 bases not matched to a gene; V was cut back by 2 bases and J by 5 bases. Regarding this clone: Its antigen is currently unknown.

Source study methods: In papillary thyroid cancer, a distant-metastasis classifier was built using CDR3 differences across clinicopathological groups. TCRdb re-processed the PCR reads through MiXCR. These V and J calls rely on TCRdb rather than the paper's analysis. The repertoire has more than 65,000 clones, more than 13% of them found once; the top ten carry 5% to 8%. No patient received treatment before thyroid surgery. The clonotype was recovered from a male donor with papillary thyroid cancer or a benign thyroid nodule (not recorded which). Some clones in this sample may be carry-over from other donors' samples. Sequencing was done on a sample of blood. The rearrangement uses TRBV27 and TRBJ2-3, with 8 bases fitting TRBD2. DNA for the CDR3: TGTGCCAGCAGTTTAGTCGGGAGGGGAGGAGATACGCAGTATTTT. This sequence encodes CASSLVGRGGDTQYF.